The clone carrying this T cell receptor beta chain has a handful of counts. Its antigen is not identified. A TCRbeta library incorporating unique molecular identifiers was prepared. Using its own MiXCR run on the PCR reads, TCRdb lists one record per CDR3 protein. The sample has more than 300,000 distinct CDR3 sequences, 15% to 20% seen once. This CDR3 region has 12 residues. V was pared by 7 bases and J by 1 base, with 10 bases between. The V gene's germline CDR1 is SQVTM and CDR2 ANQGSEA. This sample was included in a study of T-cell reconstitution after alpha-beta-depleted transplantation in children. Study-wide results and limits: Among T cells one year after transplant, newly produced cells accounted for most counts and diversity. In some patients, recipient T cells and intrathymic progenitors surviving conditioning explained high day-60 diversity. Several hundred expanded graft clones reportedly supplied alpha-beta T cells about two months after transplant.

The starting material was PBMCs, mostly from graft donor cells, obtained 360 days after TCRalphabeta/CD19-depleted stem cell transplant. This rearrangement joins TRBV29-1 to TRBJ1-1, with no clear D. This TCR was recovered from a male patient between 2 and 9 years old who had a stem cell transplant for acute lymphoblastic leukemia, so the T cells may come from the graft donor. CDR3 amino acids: CSGRRTNTEAFF. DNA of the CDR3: TGCAGCGGCCGACGGACGAACACTGAAGCTTTCTTT.